This TCR beta chain originates from a study of regulatory T cells in long-lasting Graves disease. Combining iRepertoire HTBI primers with Arm-PCR of CDR3 regions, the authors built TCR beta libraries. TCRdb reprocessed the multiplex PCR reads with MiXCR, giving one entry per CDR3 protein. The sample yields about 620,000 distinct CDR3 sequences, approximately 15% seen once. Described time point: newly diagnosed GD, antithyroid drugs for less than 3 months. There was RNA extracted from PBMCs, and the TCR library was made from it. As to this clonotype: A much bigger clone sits one base away, suggesting this may be a read error.

The CDR3 consists of 14 residues. Per germline, CDR1 LGHDT and CDR2 YNNKEL (reference sequence). These data were also filed under a second study, of T cells in Graves' hyperthyroidism and ophthalmopathy.

This TCR derives from a young woman with Graves disease. This chain joins TRBV3-1 and TRBJ1-5; D is undetermined. This specimen was peripheral blood mononuclear cells (PBMCs), taken at new diagnosis, from a patient treated with antithyroid drugs. The CDR3 sequence is CASSQETSNQPRHF. The CDR3 nucleotides are TGTGCCAGCAGCCAAGAGACAAGCAATCAGCCCCGGCATTTT.